Presented here are 18 T cell receptor beta chains from one specimen sequenced in a study of PD-L1 blockade in urothelial cancer. Repertoires were generated with immunoSEQ multiplex PCR, while TCRdb's copy carries only in-frame clones and drops some. Of roughly 130,000 clones in the sample, roughly 80% were seen once. The sample's time point: pretreatment peripheral blood. Here the sequenced sample was PBMCs, taken around atezolizumab (anti-PD-L1) treatment. These receptor sequences come from a man aged 50 or older with urothelial cancer.

This chain joins TRBV2 and TRBJ2-3; 14 positions match TRBD2. The V gene end was trimmed by 5 bases and the J gene end by 5 bases; junction bases not matched to a gene: 6. Germline CDR1 and CDR2: SNHLY and FYNNEI. The CDR3 is 16 residues long. The CDR3 region has the DNA TGTGCCAGCAGTCCGGGACTAGCGGGAGCGGTAGATACGCAGTATTTT. Encoded protein: CASSPGLAGAVDTQYF.

The chain uses TRBV27 and TRBJ2-7; maybe TRBD2 (5 bases). V was shortened by 5 bases and J by 1 base, with 12 bases between the two germline ends. CDR3 length equals 14 residues. Germline V gene sequence: CDR1 MNHEY, CDR2 SMNVEV (reference sequence). CDR3 in amino acids: CASSLQLDSYEQYF. The CDR3 coding sequence is TGTGCCAGCAGTCTGCAACTAGATTCCTACGAGCAGTACTTC.

The V call is TRBV5-5, the J call TRBJ1-2; 7 nucleotides align to TRBD1. V shed 3 bases, J shed 2 bases, and the junction held 7 bases outside the gene matches. This CDR3 has 15 amino acids. The germline gives CDR1 SGHKS, CDR2 YYEKEE (reference sequence). The CDR3 region is CASSSGDRRNYGYTF. In nucleotides, the CDR3 is TGTGCCAGCAGCTCTGGGGACAGAAGAAACTATGGCTACACCTTC.

V and J are TRBV6-6 and TRBJ2-2, with D possibly matching TRBD1 (6 bases). From germline, CDR1 is MNHNY and CDR2 SVGAGI (reference sequence). Trimming cost V 6 bases and J 6 bases, with 14 bases left between them. The CDR3 contains 14 residues. The CDR3, as DNA: TGTGCCAGCAGCGACACAGGGAGATCCGGGGAGCTGTTTTTT. It encodes CASSDTGRSGELFF.

The V and J genes are TRBV4-2 and TRBJ1-5, with D hard to call. This CDR3 spans 17 amino acids. The V gene lost 0 bases and the J gene lost 5 bases, with 17 bases spanning the gap. CDR1 is LGHNA, CDR2 YNFKEQ, per germline. The CDR3 nucleotides are TGTGCCAGCAGCCAAGATATGAACGAGGGTAAGCATCAGCCCCAGCATTTT. Encoded protein: CASSQDMNEGKHQPQHF.

V usage is TRBV14 and J usage is TRBJ2-7; perhaps TRBD1 as D (5 bases). The germline V gene encodes CDR1 SGHDN and CDR2 FVKESK. The CDR3 has 13 residues. The germline V and J ends were trimmed by 4 bases and 8 bases, with 15 bases remaining between them. The CDR3 DNA is TGTGCCAGCAGCCGAGGAACAGGCCCCAAGCAGTACTTC. Translated, it gives CASSRGTGPKQYF. Supplemented by reference TRBV14 and TRBJ2-7, the full variable domain reads EAGVTQFPSHSVIEKGQTVTLRCDPISGHDNLYWYRRVMGKEIKFLLHFVKESKQDESGMPNNRFLAERTGGTYSTLKVQPAELEDSGVYFCASSRGTGPKQYFGPGTRLTVT.

CDR3 nucleotides: TGTGCCAGCAGGAATTGGCGGGAGGGTTTGTATGAGCAGTTCTTC. Residues: CASRNWREGLYEQFF. The V and J genes are TRBV28 and TRBJ2-1; TRBD2 aligns across 9 bases. Looked up from germline, CDR1 is MDHEN and CDR2 is SYDVKM. V trimming: 6 bases; J trimming: 8 bases; junction bases outside the gene matches: 11. This CDR3 has 15 residues.

The chain combines TRBV29-1 with TRBJ2-3; TRBD1 matches 7 bases. The CDR3 has 13 residues. Germline-derived CDR1 and CDR2 are SQVTM and ANQGSEA. CDR3 nucleotides: TGCAGTGATAATCGACAGGGACCAGATACGCAGTATTTT. Residues: CSDNRQGPDTQYF.

The rearrangement joins TRBV25-1 to TRBJ1-2; 12 bases are shared with TRBD1. Germline V gene lookup returns CDR1 MGHDK and CDR2 SYGVNS. The CDR3 length is 16 residues. The ends lost 3 bases at V and 8 bases at J; junction bases unmatched: 10. CDR3 sequence reads: CASSEDPGTGGVGYTF. The DNA for the CDR3 is TGTGCCAGCAGTGAGGACCCCGGGACAGGGGGCGTGGGCTACACCTTC.

V usage is TRBV30 and J usage is TRBJ1-6; tentative D call: TRBD1 (5 bases). This CDR3 has 14 residues. Germline V gene sequence: CDR1 GTSNPN, CDR2 SVGIG (reference sequence). V lost 2 bases and J lost 11, with 16 bases in between. The CDR3 here is CAWSKMGGTTPLHF. In DNA form, the CDR3 reads TGTGCCTGGAGTAAAATGGGGGGTACGACACCCCTCCACTTT. The whole variable domain, filled in from reference TRBV30 and TRBJ1-6, reads SQTIHQWPATLVQPVGSPLSLECTVEGTSNPNLYWYRQAAGRGLQLLFYSVGIGQISSEVPQNLSASRPQDRQFILSSKKLLLSDSGFYLCAWSKMGGTTPLHFGNGTRLTVT.

This clone was counted a single time. V usage is TRBV5-1 and J usage is TRBJ2-1; 8 nucleotides line up with TRBD2. The germline V gene encodes CDR1 SGHRS and CDR2 YFSETQ. V was pared by 4 bases and J by 2 bases, with 5 bases of the junction left unmatched. The CDR3 covers 15 residues. The CDR3 nucleotides read TGCGCCAGCAGCCTCGGGGGGGCCACCTACAATGAGCAGTTCTTC. Protein: CASSLGGATYNEQFF.

The chain has TRBV5-6 and TRBJ2-7; D uncertain. Trimming cost V 6 bases and J 1 base, with 11 bases left between them. CDR1 SGHDT and CDR2 YYEEEE come from the germline V gene. The CDR3 covers 13 residues. The chain's CDR3 is CASTLTPSYEQYF. The CDR3 DNA follows: TGTGCCAGCACATTGACACCGTCCTACGAGCAGTACTTC.

This clone was seen just once. The genes are TRBV28 and TRBJ1-6; maybe TRBD1 (6 bases). CDR3 length: 15 residues. Germline CDR1 is MDHEN and CDR2 is SYDVKM. Trimming took off 6 bases at V and 7 bases at J, with 16 bases between the two ends. The DNA of the CDR3 is TGTGCCAGCAGACCCGGGACAAACGTGAATTCACCCCTCCACTTT. Amino acid sequence: CASRPGTNVNSPLHF.

This clone came up a few times. CDR3 nucleotides: TGTGCCATCCGTTCTACGGGTACAGATACGCAGTATTTT. It translates to CAIRSTGTDTQYF. This chain connects TRBV27 to TRBJ2-3, with D unclear. V lost 10 bases and J lost 3, with 14 bases in between. Per germline, CDR1 MNHEY and CDR2 SMNVEV (reference sequence). The CDR3 has 13 residues.

The rearrangement links TRBV7-8 to TRBJ2-3; no firm D call. The germline V and J ends were trimmed by 1 base and 2 bases, with 13 bases remaining between them. CDR1 and CDR2 (germline): SGHVS, FQNEAQ. The CDR3 extends over 16 amino acids. The CDR3 nucleotides are TGTGCCAGCAGCTTAGGTTCTACCCCGCTCACAGATACGCAGTATTTT. Translated, it gives CASSLGSTPLTDTQYF.

The chain recombines TRBV7-3 with TRBJ2-1, with 8 bases lining up with TRBD2. This CDR3 contains 16 residues. Germline loops: CDR1 SGHTA, CDR2 FQGTGA. J was trimmed by 5 bases and V by 0 bases; bases with no gene match: 6. CDR3 protein: CASSLTAGASNNEQFF. DNA for the CDR3: TGTGCCAGCAGCTTAACAGCGGGAGCGTCCAACAATGAGCAGTTCTTC.

The CDR3 is CASSPGQGRSGELFF. The DNA for the CDR3 is TGTGCCAGCAGCCCGGGACAGGGGAGGTCCGGGGAGCTGTTTTTT. V gene TRBV11-3 combines with J gene TRBJ2-2, with 10 bases that match TRBD1. The CDR3 has 15 amino acids. Per germline, CDR1 SGHNT and CDR2 YENEEA. The junction had 6 bases not matched to a gene; V was cut back by 5 bases and J by 6 bases.

The genes are TRBV7-2 and TRBJ1-4, with D possibly TRBD1 on 6 matching bases. The CDR3 extends over 16 amino acids. Germline loops: CDR1 SGHTA, CDR2 FQGNSA. Trimming shortened V by 5 bases and J by 3 bases, and 16 bases separated the two germline ends. The CDR3 protein is CASSVPPGAANEKLFF. The CDR3 coding sequence is TGTGCCAGCAGCGTACCCCCAGGGGCCGCTAATGAAAAACTGTTTTTT.